These 14 T cell receptor beta chains were all obtained from the same sample, sequenced in a study of shared clonotypes between healthy human individuals. Assay: immunoSEQ multiplex PCR; the TCRdb copy retains only in-frame clones and omits some. The table has tens of thousands of clones, around 57% seen once. Specimen: memory CD8+ T cells sorted from blood. Specified subset: CD45RO+ cells pooled with CCR7-negative TemRA cells. Receptors were obtained from a man aged 30 to 39 in good health.

This chain links TRBV6-6 with TRBJ2-1; the match to TRBD2 covers 14 bases. The CDR3 loop spans 16 amino acids. The germline V gene has CDR1 MNHNY and CDR2 SVGAGI (reference sequence). J gave up 6 bases and V 5 bases, and 6 bases lay outside the gene matches. The CDR3 sequence is CASSQKGLAGVNEQFF. CDR3 coding DNA: TGTGCCAGCAGTCAGAAGGGACTAGCGGGAGTCAATGAGCAGTTCTTC.

The CDR3, as DNA: TGCGCCAGCGGGACCGGGCTCGTCGACAATGAGCAGTTCTTC. It encodes CASGTGLVDNEQFF. The V gene is TRBV5-1, the J gene TRBJ2-1; the D call may be TRBD1 or TRBD2 (5 bases each). The CDR3 extends over 14 amino acids. Germline V CDR1 and CDR2: SGHRS, YFSETQ. Trimming shortened V by 7 bases and J by 5 bases, and 16 bases separated the two germline ends.

This rearrangement joins TRBV25-1 to TRBJ2-1; perhaps D is TRBD1 or TRBD2 (5 bases each). The CDR3 is 15 amino acids. CDR1 is MGHDK, CDR2 SYGVNS, per germline. Trimming shortened V by 3 bases and J by 4 bases, and 13 bases separated the two germline ends. CDR3 sequence reads: CASSESLGEYNEQFF. Here the CDR3 DNA reads TGTGCCAGCAGTGAGTCTTTGGGGGAGTACAATGAGCAGTTCTTC.

J is TRBJ1-2 and V is TRBV27, with D maybe TRBD1 (6 bases). V gave up 5 bases and J gave up 1 base, with 14 bases separating them. CDR1 is MNHEY, CDR2 SMNVEV, per germline (reference sequence). CDR3 length: 15 residues. CDR3 bases: TGTGCCAGCAGTCCGGGACAAAATTTTAACTATGGCTACACCTTC. The encoded protein is CASSPGQNFNYGYTF.

The V gene is TRBV25-1, the J gene TRBJ1-1; 7 positions agree with TRBD1. The V segment lost 4 bases and the J segment 0 bases; nucleotides outside the gene matches: 11. The length of the CDR3 is 17 residues. Germline CDR1 and CDR2: MGHDK and SYGVNS. The CDR3 is CASSGYEQGIMNTEAFF. The CDR3 region has the DNA TGTGCCAGCAGTGGGTACGAACAGGGGATTATGAACACTGAAGCTTTCTTT.

This clone was detected once. This chain joins TRBV19 and TRBJ2-1, with 11 bases that match TRBD2. There are 17 residues in the CDR3. Trimming at V came to 1 base and at J to 8 bases, leaving 10 bases not matched to a gene. Germline CDR1 LNHDA, CDR2 SQIVND (reference sequence). In nucleotides, the CDR3 is TGTGCCAGTAGTATAGTGGGAACTAGCGGGAGCTCGGATGAGCAGTTCTTC. Its protein product is CASSIVGTSGSSDEQFF.

Turning to this clone: A read error may account for a junction end that differs from germline. The same CDR3 arises from other DNA sequences in this sample as well. The chain recombines TRBV7-9 with TRBJ2-7, with 9 nucleotides matching TRBD2. Germline V lookup: CDR1 SEHNR, CDR2 FQNEAQ (reference sequence). The CDR3 runs to 14 residues. CDR3 in amino acids: CASSLAGTPYEQYF. The CDR3, as DNA: TGTGCCAGCAGCCTAGCGGGGACGCCCTACGAGCAGTACTTC.

The rearrangement links TRBV7-9 to TRBJ2-7; possibly TRBD1 for D (5 bases). V was cut by 2 bases and J by 3 bases, with 11 bases left in between. Germline-derived CDR1 and CDR2 are SEHNR and FQNEAQ (reference sequence). The CDR3 runs 14 residues. The CDR3 DNA reads as TGTGCCAGCAGCTTAACGGGCCAGGGCTACGAGCAGTACTTC. As protein: CASSLTGQGYEQYF. Looking up the rest from reference TRBV7-9 and TRBJ2-7 gives the full variable domain: DTGVSQNPRHKITKRGQNVTFRCDPISEHNRLYWYRQTLGQGPEFLTYFQNEAQLEKSRLLSDRFSAERPKGSFSTLEIQRTEQGDSAMYLCASSLTGQGYEQYFGPGTRLTVT.

J is TRBJ2-3 and V is TRBV10-3; a possible D gene is TRBD1 (5 bases). This CDR3 comprises 15 residues. V lost 0 bases and J 3 bases, leaving 10 bases between the germline ends. Germline CDR1 ENHRY, CDR2 SYGVKD. CDR3 nucleotide sequence: TGTGCCATCAGTGAGTCCTCGACAGTAACAGATACGCAGTATTTT. This gives the protein CAISESSTVTDTQYF.

This clone showed up just a few times. CDR3 loop: CASSLVAGVNTGELFF. The DNA of the CDR3 is TGTGCCAGCAGCTTAGTAGCGGGGGTGAACACCGGGGAGCTGTTTTTT. The chain recombines TRBV7-9 with TRBJ2-2, with 9 nucleotides matching TRBD2. CDR3 length equals 16 residues. V lost 1 base, J lost 1 base, and 1 base stayed unmatched. Germline-derived CDR1 and CDR2 are SEHNR and FQNEAQ (reference sequence).

The chain uses TRBV29-1 and TRBJ2-3; unclear D gene. This CDR3 comprises 16 residues. Germline CDR1 is SQVTM and CDR2 is ANQGSEA. Trimming stripped 4 bases from V and 1 base from J, with 18 bases between. The CDR3 here is CSVGYVTDPRTDTQYF. The CDR3 DNA reads TGCAGCGTTGGTTACGTGACGGACCCTCGCACAGATACGCAGTATTTT.

This chain connects TRBV28 to TRBJ1-1; D is possibly TRBD1 (6 bases). Trimming removed 7 bases at V and 5 bases at J, with 14 bases between. CDR1 is MDHEN and CDR2 is SYDVKM in the germline V gene. CDR3 length: 13 amino acids. CDR3 nucleotides: TGTGCCAGCAACCTACAGGGAGTAACTGAAGCTTTCTTT. Translated: CASNLQGVTEAFF. Full variable domain (remainder filled in from reference TRBV28 and TRBJ1-1): DVKVTQSSRYLVKRTGEKVFLECVQDMDHENMFWYRQDPGLGLRLIYFSYDVKMKEKGDIPEGYSVSREKKERFSLILESASTNQTSMYLCASNLQGVTEAFFGQGTRLTVV.

The table lists this clone with a few counts. The chain is built from TRBV7-9 and TRBJ2-5; 7 bases fit TRBD2. CDR3 length equals 14 residues. CDR1 is SEHNR, CDR2 FQNEAQ, per germline (reference sequence). V lost 4 bases, J lost 4 bases, and 6 bases stayed unmatched. The CDR3 loop is CASSSTTSPETQYF. The CDR3 DNA sequence: TGTGCCAGCAGCTCGACGACTAGCCCAGAGACCCAGTACTTC. The entire variable domain, with the rest obtained from reference TRBV7-9 and TRBJ2-5, is as follows: DTGVSQNPRHKITKRGQNVTFRCDPISEHNRLYWYRQTLGQGPEFLTYFQNEAQLEKSRLLSDRFSAERPKGSFSTLEIQRTEQGDSAMYLCASSSTTSPETQYFGPGTRLLVL.

This clone was seen a single time. The J gene is TRBJ2-7, the V gene TRBV9; D call uncertain. The CDR3 has 14 residues. Trimming shortened V by 0 bases and J by 2 bases, and 9 bases separated the two germline ends. Germline loops: CDR1 SGDLS, CDR2 YYNGEE. The CDR3 here is CASSVEPLPYEQYF. Here the CDR3 DNA reads TGTGCCAGCAGCGTAGAACCCCTACCCTACGAGCAGTACTTC.